This T cell receptor (beta chain) was sequenced for a study of cytomegalovirus exposure and HLA in healthy donors. Study-wide findings and caveats: Within an earlier analysis, most TCR beta V segments proved productive either about 90% or about 30% of the time.

This clone was detected once. Its antigen is undetermined. Donors showed nominal health when sampled, although they likely had unrecorded immune exposures. PCR amplification relied on 60 Vbeta primers (plus 13 Jbeta primers). In the study's own analysis: In a later analysis, roughly 10 million of approximately 81 million unique beta chains occurred in at least two donors. Clones were sequenced by immunoSEQ multiplex PCR, and TCRdb holds only the in-frame ones, with some missing. V, J and clone size derive from that table, while D and trimming were established from the DNA sequence. This table holds under 150,000 clones, 60% to 85% found once. V lost 1 base and J lost 7; bases outside the gene matches: 2. The CDR3 is made up of 13 amino acids. Germline V lookup: CDR1 SGHRS, CDR2 YFSETQ.

Sequencing input: PBMCs. The chain couples TRBV5-1 to TRBJ2-1, with 7 bases that match TRBD2. The TCR was taken from a human donor in good health. CDR3 DNA: TGCGCCAGCAGCTTGCCAGCGGGGAATGAGCAGTTCTTC. Translating gives CASSLPAGNEQFF.